One and the same sample provided the 24 T cell receptor beta chains below, sequenced in a study of blood T cell repertoires in COVID-19. Produced via immunoSEQ multiplex PCR; TCRdb's table is partial and in-frame only. The table records 200,000 or so clones, 84% of them present only once. The sequencing input was peripheral blood. These receptors were obtained from a human donor in a cohort sampled during active COVID-19.

The rearrangement uses TRBV19 and TRBJ1-1; maybe TRBD1 (6 bases). Looked up from germline, CDR1 is LNHDA and CDR2 is SQIVND (reference sequence). Trimming removed 5 bases at V and 4 bases at J, with 14 bases between. This CDR3 is 14 amino acids long. The CDR3 protein is CASSSDRSGTEAFF. The CDR3 bases are TGTGCCAGTAGTTCCGACAGGTCGGGCACTGAAGCTTTCTTT.

This chain uses TRBV3-1 (or the pseudogene TRBV3-2) with TRBJ2-2; D possibly corresponds to TRBD2 (5 bases). CDR1 and CDR2 (germline): LGHDT, YNNKEL (reference sequence). The V and J ends lost 4 bases and 0 bases respectively, with 15 bases between them. This CDR3 has 17 residues. The chain's CDR3 is CASSLLTGNPNTGELFF. The DNA of the CDR3 is TGTGCCAGCAGCCTACTTACCGGGAACCCGAACACCGGGGAGCTGTTTTTT.

The gene calls are TRBV28 and TRBJ2-1; 10 bases align to TRBD2. The CDR3 has 14 residues. J lost 6 bases, V lost 6 bases, and 5 bases had no gene match. Germline-derived CDR1 and CDR2 are MDHEN and SYDVKM. The CDR3 region is CASSPGTSVNEQFF. CDR3 sequence (DNA): TGTGCCAGCAGCCCCGGGACTAGCGTCAATGAGCAGTTCTTC.

The rearrangement joins TRBV18 to TRBJ1-4, with D hard to call. Between the trimmed V and J ends, which lost 5 bases and 0 bases, there was a span of 7 bases. Germline-derived CDR1 and CDR2 are KGHSH and LQKENI. This CDR3 comprises 14 residues. The chain's CDR3 is CASSGVTTNEKLFF. In nucleotides, the CDR3 is TGTGCCAGCTCAGGAGTAACAACTAATGAAAAACTGTTTTTT.

The V call is TRBV19, the J call TRBJ1-2, with D tentatively TRBD1 (6 bases). Per the germline V gene, CDR1 is LNHDA and CDR2 is SQIVND (reference sequence). The V gene lost 7 bases and the J gene lost 1 base, with 16 bases spanning the gap. This CDR3 comprises 15 residues. CDR3 nucleotide sequence: TGTGCCAGTACCCCGGGACACAGCCTTAACTATGGCTACACCTTC. Protein: CASTPGHSLNYGYTF.

The genes are TRBV10-3 and TRBJ1-6, with D hard to call. Trimming left V 2 bases short and J 10 bases short, with 12 bases between. This CDR3 contains 14 residues. Germline V lookup: CDR1 ENHRY, CDR2 SYGVKD. CDR3 nucleotide sequence: TGTGCCATCAGTGAGGGGCTGGGCCAATCACCCCTCCACTTT. Translated, it gives CAISEGLGQSPLHF.

As for this clone: The junction shows a germline mismatch at one end, possibly a read error. The J gene is TRBJ1-3, the V gene TRBV7-7; D is possibly TRBD1 (5 bases). This CDR3 contains 14 residues. CDR1 is SSHAT, CDR2 FNYEAQ, per germline (reference sequence). The CDR3 DNA reads as TGTGCTAGCACCCTGGGACTTTATGGAAACACCATATATTTT. Translation: CASTLGLYGNTIYF.

The chain couples TRBV5-1 to TRBJ2-1, with D uncertain. Germline V gene lookup returns CDR1 SGHRS and CDR2 YFSETQ. This CDR3 contains 18 residues. V lost 0 bases and J lost 0, with 16 bases in between. DNA for the CDR3: TGCGCCAGCAGCTTGGCTACGTCGTCATACAGCTCCTACAATGAGCAGTTCTTC. It yields the protein CASSLATSSYSSYNEQFF.

This chain joins TRBV7-2 and TRBJ1-4; 11 nucleotides line up with TRBD1. Trimming cost V 5 bases and J 8 bases; bases outside gene matches: 4. Germline V gene data show CDR1 as SGHTA and CDR2 as FQGNSA. CDR3 length: 14 residues. In nucleotides, the CDR3 is TGTGCCAGCAGCGGACAGGGGGCAGGAGAAAAACTGTTTTTT. It codes for CASSGQGAGEKLFF.

The chain links TRBV5-6 to TRBJ1-2, with 7 bases matching TRBD1. The CDR3 contains 15 residues. V was clipped by 3 bases and J by 4 bases; unmatched bases: 9. CDR1 is SGHDT, CDR2 YYEEEE, per germline. CDR3: CASSSPRTGVYGYTF. CDR3 nucleotides: TGTGCCAGCAGCTCCCCTAGGACAGGAGTCTATGGCTACACCTTC.

In its sample, this clone was seen a few times. The V and J genes are TRBV28 and TRBJ1-6; D might be TRBD1 (6 bases). The V end was cut by 4 bases, the J end by 11 bases, with 18 bases between. Germline CDR1 and CDR2: MDHEN and SYDVKM. This CDR3 region has 15 residues. DNA for the CDR3: TGTGCCAGCAGTTCCCGGGGGGGGGCGCCTCCACCCCTCCACTTT. Its translation is CASSSRGGAPPPLHF. Combining the CDR3 with reference TRBV28 and TRBJ1-6 gives the whole variable domain DVKVTQSSRYLVKRTGEKVFLECVQDMDHENMFWYRQDPGLGLRLIYFSYDVKMKEKGDIPEGYSVSREKKERFSLILESASTNQTSMYLCASSSRGGAPPPLHFGNGTRLTVT.

The chain uses TRBV2 and TRBJ1-5, with 7 bases matching TRBD1. Germline V gene data show CDR1 as SNHLY and CDR2 as FYNNEI. The CDR3 length is 14 residues. V lost 7 bases to trimming and J lost 6 bases; unmatched junction nucleotides: 9. CDR3 coding DNA: TGTGCCAGCAACCCGACAGGGTTCGTTCAGCCCCAGCATTTT. Protein product: CASNPTGFVQPQHF.

V and J are TRBV11-2 and TRBJ2-7; TRBD2 might be the D (6 bases). Germline V lookup: CDR1 SGHAT, CDR2 FQNNGV. With 5 bases removed from V and 3 bases from J, the gap between germline ends came to 17 bases. This CDR3 contains 15 residues. CDR3 loop: CASSRGSRNDYEQYF. The CDR3 nucleotides read TGTGCCAGCAGCCGGGGGTCCAGAAATGACTACGAGCAGTACTTC.

V usage is TRBV7-2 and J usage is TRBJ2-5; D perhaps matches TRBD1 (6 bases). The CDR3 length is 14 residues. Trimming cost V 2 bases and J 5 bases, with 12 bases left between them. The V gene's germline CDR1 is SGHTA and CDR2 FQGNSA. Written as DNA, the CDR3 is TGTGCCAGCAGCTTAAACAGGGCTACGGAGACCCAGTACTTC. It specifies CASSLNRATETQYF.

The genes are TRBV11-3 and TRBJ2-7, with 7 bases identical to TRBD1. The V and J ends lost 1 base and 2 bases, in that order; junction bases with no gene match: 5. The CDR3 totals 15 residues. Germline CDR1 and CDR2: SGHNT and YENEEA. CDR3 sequence (DNA): TGTGCCAGCAGCTTAGGGACAGGATTTACCTACGAGCAGTACTTC. It yields the protein CASSLGTGFTYEQYF.

This clone occurred once. V and J are TRBV3-1 (or the pseudogene TRBV3-2) and TRBJ2-2; 7 positions agree with TRBD2. This CDR3 is built from 15 residues. Germline V CDR1 and CDR2: LGHDT, YNNKEL (reference sequence). The J segment lost 1 base and the V segment lost 4 bases, leaving 3 bases of the junction unmatched. The CDR3 nucleotides read TGTGCCAGCAGCCCAACTAGCGAGAACACCGGGGAGCTGTTTTTT. This gives the protein CASSPTSENTGELFF.

This sequence joins TRBV6-4 and TRBJ2-5, with a tentative D call TRBD1 (6 bases). Trimming left V 5 bases short and J 5 bases short, with 12 bases between. The CDR3 has 13 residues. CDR1 is MRHNA and CDR2 is SNTAGT in the germline V gene. In DNA, the CDR3 is TGTGCCAGCAGTCTCGATGGGGGCGAGACCCAGTACTTC. Protein product: CASSLDGGETQYF.

The J gene is TRBJ2-3, the V gene TRBV19; a weak D match, TRBD2 (6 bases). The germline CDR1 and CDR2 sequences are LNHDA and SQIVND (reference sequence). The ends were cut back, 6 bases at V and 2 bases at J, with 15 bases in the middle. The CDR3 totals 15 residues. This CDR3 is CASRHPGLFTDTQYF. In DNA form, the CDR3 reads TGTGCCAGTAGACACCCCGGACTATTCACAGATACGCAGTATTTT.

J is TRBJ2-7 and V is TRBV11-1; 12 bases align to TRBD2. In germline, CDR1 is SGHAT, CDR2 FQDESV (reference sequence). The ends lost 3 bases at V and 5 bases at J; junction bases unmatched: 5. The CDR3 contains 15 residues. The CDR3 DNA follows: TGTGCCAGCAGCTTGAGACTAGCGGGAGAGGACGAGCAGTACTTC. It codes for CASSLRLAGEDEQYF.

V and J are TRBV19 and TRBJ1-2; D might be TRBD1 (5 bases). CDR3 size: 15 residues. Per germline, CDR1 LNHDA and CDR2 SQIVND (reference sequence). V was shortened by 4 bases and J by 2 bases, with 14 bases between the two germline ends. CDR3 bases: TGTGCCAGTAGTACCACTGGGGGGACGAACTATGGCTACACCTTC. This sequence encodes CASSTTGGTNYGYTF.

This chain links TRBV10-3 with TRBJ2-2; D possibly corresponds to TRBD1 (6 bases). Trimming took 2 bases from V and 6 from J, leaving 13 bases between them. CDR3 size: 15 residues. Germline V gene sequence: CDR1 ENHRY, CDR2 SYGVKD. This chain's CDR3 is CAISEPNRVPGELFF. CDR3 coding DNA: TGTGCCATCAGTGAGCCGAACAGGGTACCCGGGGAGCTGTTTTTT.

The chain has TRBV7-9 and TRBJ2-5; D gene ambiguous. Germline CDR1 reads SEHNR; CDR2 reads FQNEAQ (reference sequence). V dropped 7 bases and J dropped 5 bases, with 8 bases sitting between them. The length of the CDR3 is 11 residues. The CDR3 reads CASTLEETQYF. The CDR3 coding sequence is TGTGCCAGCACCCTTGAGGAGACCCAGTACTTC.

This chain connects TRBV7-8 to TRBJ2-1, with 8 bases fitting TRBD2. CDR1 is SGHVS and CDR2 is FQNEAQ in the germline V gene. V shed 5 bases and J 1 base; nucleotides not matched to a gene: 7. The CDR3 loop spans 16 amino acids. CDR3 loop: CASSRIAGSSYNEQFF. CDR3 in DNA: TGTGCCAGCAGCCGAATAGCGGGGTCTTCCTACAATGAGCAGTTCTTC.

The chain combines TRBV6-5 with TRBJ2-1; D is uncertain. Germline assignment: CDR1 MNHEY and CDR2 SVGAGI. With 5 bases removed from V and 4 bases from J, the gap between germline ends came to 9 bases. CDR3 length equals 13 residues. The chain's CDR3 is CASSPNPYNEQFF. CDR3 nucleotide sequence: TGTGCCAGCAGTCCTAACCCTTACAATGAGCAGTTCTTC.